This T cell receptor (beta chain) comes out of a study of shared clonotypes between healthy human individuals. Method: immunoSEQ multiplex PCR; TCRdb's copy keeps in-frame clones and lacks some. Altogether 150,000 to 200,000 clones are present, over 85% being singletons, with the ten largest covering 0.067%. Overall study results and limits: Blood was the sole source, and tissue repertoires probably differ.

The CDR3 is made up of 13 amino acids. As for this clone: Antigen: not known.

The receptor was derived from a woman in her thirties in good health. This chain uses TRBV5-2 with TRBJ2-7; the table names TRBD2, a call not compared with the DNA. TRBV5-2 constitutes a pseudogene. What was sequenced was naive CD4+ T cells sorted from blood. Subset meaning: CD45RA+ positively selected. The CDR3 spells CASSLTLAGEQYF. The CDR3 bases are TGTGCCAGCAGCTTAACTCTAGCAGGCGAGCAGTACTTC.